Following are 26 T cell receptor beta chains from one sample sequenced in a study of OX40 agonist ivuxolimab in advanced cancers. Assay: immunoSEQ multiplex PCR; the TCRdb copy retains only in-frame clones and omits some. The sample contains approximately 44,000 clones, around 80% of which appear only once. The sequenced sample was CD4+ or CD8+ T cells sorted from blood, obtained in a trial of the OX40 agonist ivuxolimab. These TCRs come from an adult with an advanced solid tumor such as melanoma, head and neck, liver or kidney cancer.

The chain is built from TRBV7-9 and TRBJ2-1; 9 nucleotides match TRBD2. The CDR3 spans 17 residues. V trimming: 5 bases; J trimming: 0 bases; junction bases outside the gene matches: 8. Germline V gene sequence: CDR1 SEHNR, CDR2 FQNEAQ (reference sequence). CDR3 sequence: CASSEWAAGGSYNEQFF. CDR3 nucleotides: TGTGCCAGCAGCGAGTGGGCAGCGGGAGGCTCCTACAATGAGCAGTTCTTC.

V and J are TRBV7-3 and TRBJ2-2; no clear D. The germline V and J ends were trimmed by 5 bases and 0 bases, with 10 bases remaining between them. This CDR3 has 15 residues. Germline CDR1 is SGHTA and CDR2 is FQGTGA. This CDR3 is CASSPGVANTGELFF. The CDR3 bases are TGTGCCAGCAGCCCCGGAGTAGCGAACACCGGGGAGCTGTTTTTT. Full variable domain (missing parts from reference TRBV7-3 and TRBJ2-2): GAGVSQTPSNKVTEKGKYVELRCDPISGHTALYWYRQSLGQGPEFLIYFQGTGAADDSGLPNDRFFAVRPEGSVSTLKIQRTERGDSAVYLCASSPGVANTGELFFGEGSRLTVL.

The rearrangement joins TRBV11-1 to TRBJ2-3, with TRBD2 matching over 9 bases. V shed 5 bases, J shed 2 bases, and the junction held 8 bases outside the gene matches. CDR3 size: 16 residues. Per the germline V gene, CDR1 is SGHAT and CDR2 is FQDESV (reference sequence). The CDR3 nucleotides are TGTGCCAGCAGCGATAGGCTAGCGGGAACCACAGATACGCAGTATTTT. Translation: CASSDRLAGTTDTQYF.

The chain recombines TRBV29-1 with TRBJ2-6, with D unclear. CDR3 length equals 14 residues. CDR1 is SQVTM and CDR2 is ANQGSEA in the germline V gene. Trimming pared 6 bases from V and 0 bases from J, leaving 9 bases between. The CDR3 loop reads CSVVDTSGANVLTF. The DNA of the CDR3 is TGCAGCGTCGTCGACACCTCTGGGGCCAACGTCCTGACTTTC.

This chain uses TRBV11-2 with TRBJ2-2; D remains unclear. With 0 bases removed from V and 4 bases from J, the gap between germline ends came to 6 bases. The CDR3 extends over 14 amino acids. The V gene's germline CDR1 is SGHAT and CDR2 FQNNGV. The CDR3 reads CASSLEGRTGELFF. The CDR3 coding sequence is TGTGCCAGCAGCTTAGAAGGGCGCACCGGGGAGCTGTTTTTT. Full variable domain (remainder filled in from reference TRBV11-2 and TRBJ2-2): EAGVAQSPRYKIIEKRQSVAFWCNPISGHATLYWYQQILGQGPKLLIQFQNNGVVDDSQLPKDRFSAERLKGVDSTLKIQPAKLEDSAVYLCASSLEGRTGELFFGEGSRLTVL.

This clone was seen once. V usage is TRBV5-1 and J usage is TRBJ1-2; weak D call: TRBD1 (5 bases). This CDR3 has 13 residues. V lost 4 bases and J lost 4, with 11 bases in between. Germline lookup yields CDR1 SGHRS and CDR2 YFSETQ. The DNA for the CDR3 is TGCGCCAGCAGCCCGTCAGGGTTCTATGGCTACACCTTC. It translates to CASSPSGFYGYTF.

This sequence joins TRBV6-4 and TRBJ2-1; possible D gene TRBD2, 5 bases. The germline V gene encodes CDR1 MRHNA and CDR2 SNTAGT. The CDR3 is made up of 17 amino acids. Trimming shortened V by 0 bases and J by 7 bases, and 19 bases separated the two germline ends. The CDR3, as DNA: TGTGCCAGCAGTGACTCAGAACCTCGACCAGGCGGGAATGAGCAGTTCTTC. Translated: CASSDSEPRPGGNEQFF.

This chain links TRBV7-2 with TRBJ2-2, with a possible D match to TRBD2 (6 bases). V lost 6 bases, J lost 6 bases, and 14 bases lay in between. The germline V gene encodes CDR1 SGHTA and CDR2 FQGNSA. The CDR3 has 14 amino acids. The CDR3 DNA reads TGTGCCAGCAGTACGGAGGGCCAGTCCGGGGAGCTGTTTTTT. Amino acids: CASSTEGQSGELFF.

The chain uses TRBV28 and TRBJ1-3, with TRBD1 as a possible D gene (5 bases). The V gene lost 6 bases and the J gene lost 0 bases, with 12 bases spanning the gap. This CDR3 comprises 15 residues. Germline CDR1 reads MDHEN; CDR2 reads SYDVKM. CDR3 DNA sequence: TGTGCCAGCAGCAGGGACGGCCACTCTGGAAACACCATATATTTT. Encoded protein: CASSRDGHSGNTIYF.

The V and J genes are TRBV6-5 and TRBJ1-6; no reliable D call. In germline, CDR1 is MNHEY, CDR2 SVGAGI. Trimming left V 2 bases short and J 8 bases short, with 13 bases between. This CDR3 contains 15 residues. The CDR3: CASSYLGMGYSPLHF. CDR3 DNA sequence: TGTGCCAGCAGTTACCTAGGAATGGGTTATTCACCCCTCCACTTT.

The rearrangement links TRBV5-1 to TRBJ2-1; D is perhaps TRBD1 (7 bases). Between the trimmed V and J ends, which lost 7 bases and 0 bases, there was a span of 14 bases. The CDR3 is 15 amino acids. Germline V gene sequence: CDR1 SGHRS, CDR2 YFSETQ. CDR3 sequence reads: CASGGDSGSYNEQFF. The CDR3, as DNA: TGCGCCAGCGGCGGGGACAGTGGCTCCTACAATGAGCAGTTCTTC.

The rearrangement joins TRBV9 to TRBJ1-1; D is unclear. The CDR3 is 13 residues long. Trimming cost V 3 bases and J 3 bases, with 9 bases left between them. CDR1 and CDR2 (germline): SGDLS, YYNGEE. The CDR3 sequence is CASSGAGYTEAFF. The CDR3 nucleotides read TGTGCCAGCAGCGGGGCAGGATACACTGAAGCTTTCTTT.

The chain uses TRBV5-1 and TRBJ2-1, with 10 bases that match TRBD1. Germline trimming cut 4 bases from V and 2 bases from J; bases unmatched to any gene: 6. The CDR3 covers 16 residues. Germline V gene data show CDR1 as SGHRS and CDR2 as YFSETQ. CDR3 in amino acids: CASSPTGQGTYNEQFF. DNA for the CDR3: TGCGCCAGCAGCCCTACGGGACAGGGGACCTACAATGAGCAGTTCTTC.

The gene calls are TRBV6-4 and TRBJ2-1; D might be TRBD1 or TRBD2, each matching 5 bases. V was cut by 5 bases and J by 9 bases, with 20 bases left in between. The germline CDR1 and CDR2 sequences are MRHNA and SNTAGT. This CDR3 is 15 amino acids long. CDR3 sequence reads: CASSLLPRDVGEQFF. In DNA, the CDR3 is TGTGCCAGCAGTTTACTTCCAAGGGACGTGGGTGAGCAGTTCTTC.

J is TRBJ2-1 and V is TRBV6-1; D not certain. Trimming took 9 bases from V and 4 from J, leaving 19 bases between them. Germline assignment: CDR1 MNHNS and CDR2 SASEGT. This CDR3 region has 15 residues. The CDR3 sequence: CASEVPYSLYNEQFF. In DNA, the CDR3 is TGTGCCAGTGAAGTGCCGTACAGCTTATACAATGAGCAGTTCTTC.

This rearrangement joins TRBV11-3 to TRBJ2-1, with 9 bases identical to TRBD1. Per germline, CDR1 SGHNT and CDR2 YENEEA. This CDR3 is built from 15 residues. With V trimmed by 5 bases and J by 7 bases, 9 bases remained unmatched. The CDR3 spells CASSPGQGRANEQFF. The CDR3 coding sequence is TGTGCCAGCAGCCCGGGACAGGGAAGGGCTAATGAGCAGTTCTTC.

The chain combines TRBV5-5 with TRBJ2-1, with D possibly being TRBD2 (5 bases). V lost 4 bases and J lost 5, with 16 bases in between. Germline V gene sequence: CDR1 SGHKS, CDR2 YYEKEE (reference sequence). This CDR3 has 15 residues. CDR3 in DNA: TGTGCCAGCAGCCCCCTAGGGAGTACCCACAATGAGCAGTTCTTC. This encodes CASSPLGSTHNEQFF.

The chain couples TRBV19 to TRBJ2-6; D gene unclear. Between the trimmed V and J ends, which lost 4 bases and 1 base, there was a span of 14 bases. The CDR3 has 17 amino acids. Germline CDR1 LNHDA, CDR2 SQIVND (reference sequence). CDR3 in amino acids: CASSRPLPTSGANVLTF. As DNA, the CDR3 is TGTGCCAGTAGTAGGCCTCTCCCAACTTCTGGGGCCAACGTCCTGACTTTC.

This clone occurred once. Its ends do not fully match the called genes, so a read error is possible. The sample holds other DNA sequences that translate to the same CDR3. The rearrangement joins TRBV11-2 to TRBJ1-3, with D unclear. CDR1 and CDR2 from the germline V gene are SGHAT and FQNNGV. The CDR3 length is 13 residues. The DNA of the CDR3 is TGTGCTAGCAGCTTATCAACTGGAAACACCATATATTTT. It translates to CASSLSTGNTIYF. The full variable domain, its missing parts supplied by reference TRBV11-2 and TRBJ1-3, is EAGVAQSPRYKIIEKRQSVAFWCNPISGHATLYWYQQILGQGPKLLIQFQNNGVVDDSQLPKDRFSAERLKGVDSTLKIQPAKLEDSAVYLCASSLSTGNTIYFGEGSWLTVV.

CDR3: CASSSGKNQPQHF. CDR3 DNA sequence: TGTGCCAGCAGTTCAGGGAAAAATCAGCCCCAGCATTTT. The chain uses TRBV6-5 and TRBJ1-5, with D possibly matching TRBD1 (5 bases). This CDR3 comprises 13 residues. Germline-derived CDR1 and CDR2 are MNHEY and SVGAGI. V was cut by 4 bases and J by 4 bases, with 8 bases left in between.

The chain joins TRBV13 to TRBJ2-1; 10 nucleotides match TRBD2. From germline, CDR1 is PRHDT and CDR2 FYEKMQ (reference sequence). With 8 bases clipped from V and 7 bases from J, the junction kept 8 bases outside the gene matches. The CDR3 is made up of 14 amino acids. DNA of the CDR3: TGTGCCAGCCGGAGCGGGAGGGGGAGGAATGAGCAGTTCTTC. It is translated as CASRSGRGRNEQFF. The complete variable domain, with remaining parts taken from reference TRBV13 and TRBJ2-1, reads AAGVIQSPRHLIKEKRETATLKCYPIPRHDTVYWYQQGPGQDPQFLISFYEKMQSDKGSIPDRFSAQQFSDYHSELNMSSLELGDSALYFCASRSGRGRNEQFFGPGTRLTVL.

This CDR3 is CAIRSGLALDNEQFF. The CDR3 DNA follows: TGTGCCATCAGGTCGGGACTAGCGTTAGACAATGAGCAGTTCTTC. The chain combines TRBV10-3 with TRBJ2-1; 10 bases align to TRBD2. The CDR3 consists of 15 residues. CDR1 is ENHRY and CDR2 is SYGVKD in the germline V gene. V lost 6 bases to trimming and J lost 5 bases; unmatched junction nucleotides: 7.

V gene TRBV19 combines with J gene TRBJ1-1; D perhaps matches TRBD1 (6 bases). The CDR3 totals 14 residues. Per germline, CDR1 LNHDA and CDR2 SQIVND (reference sequence). Trimming removed 6 bases from V and 11 bases from J, with 22 bases in between. DNA of the CDR3: TGTGCCAGTAGCCACTCCCGGGGGCGGGAACACGCTTTCTTT. It yields the protein CASSHSRGREHAFF.

The genes are TRBV28 and TRBJ2-3; 10 positions match TRBD1. The V gene's germline CDR1 is MDHEN and CDR2 SYDVKM. The CDR3 has 15 residues. Germline trimming cut 5 bases from V and 3 bases from J; bases unmatched to any gene: 5. The DNA for the CDR3 is TGTGCCAGCAGTCGCAGACAGGGGGCAACAGATACGCAGTATTTT. Encoded protein: CASSRRQGATDTQYF.

J is TRBJ2-7 and V is TRBV6-1, with no clear D. Trimming removed 0 bases from V and 4 bases from J, with 16 bases in between. Germline V gene sequence: CDR1 MNHNS, CDR2 SASEGT. The CDR3 runs 16 residues. The CDR3 nucleotides are TGTGCCAGCAGTGAAGCTAACATAAGGGCAGGTTACGAGCAGTACTTC. Residues: CASSEANIRAGYEQYF.

This clone was detected a few times. This rearrangement joins TRBV7-9 to TRBJ1-1; 7 bases agree with TRBD1. CDR1 SEHNR and CDR2 FQNEAQ come from the germline V gene (reference sequence). The CDR3 consists of 13 residues. V was pared by 5 bases and J by 3 bases, with 3 bases of the junction left unmatched. DNA of the CDR3: TGTGCCAGCAGCCGGGACAGTTACACTGAAGCTTTCTTT. Amino acid sequence: CASSRDSYTEAFF.